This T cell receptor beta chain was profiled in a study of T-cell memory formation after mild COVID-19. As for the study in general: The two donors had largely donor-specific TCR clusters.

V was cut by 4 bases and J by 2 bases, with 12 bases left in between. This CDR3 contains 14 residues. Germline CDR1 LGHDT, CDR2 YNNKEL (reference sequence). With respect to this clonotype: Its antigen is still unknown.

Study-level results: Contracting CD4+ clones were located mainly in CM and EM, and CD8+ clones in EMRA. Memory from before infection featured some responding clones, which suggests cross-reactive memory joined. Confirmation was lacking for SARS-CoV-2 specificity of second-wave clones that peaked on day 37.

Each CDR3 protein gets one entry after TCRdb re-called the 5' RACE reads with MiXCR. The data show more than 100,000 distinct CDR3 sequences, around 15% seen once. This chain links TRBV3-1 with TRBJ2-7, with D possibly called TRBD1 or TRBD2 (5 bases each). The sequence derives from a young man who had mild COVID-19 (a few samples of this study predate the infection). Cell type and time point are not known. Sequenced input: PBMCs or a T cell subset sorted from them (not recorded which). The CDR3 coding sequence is TGTGCCAGCAGCCCCCGGGACGGGGCCTACGAGCAGTACTTC. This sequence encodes CASSPRDGAYEQYF.